The rows below give T cell receptor beta chains drawn from one sample of a study of blood T cell repertoires in COVID-19. TCRdb keeps only in-frame clones here, not all; method: immunoSEQ multiplex PCR. Of roughly 500,000 clones in the sample, approximately 92% were seen once. Sequenced: peripheral blood. The source is a man younger than 35 with COVID-19, enrolled during active disease. Each CDR3 is given with its conserved first and last residue. A D gene is named only where the DNA matches it firmly. Some rows mark clone size as missing; the rest say once, few, many or name a class of expanded clone.

clone_size: NA
v_call: TRBV14
d_call: TRBD2
j_call: TRBJ2-4
cdr3_nt: TGTGCCAGCAGTCGCCCGGGACTACTCTCCAAAAACATTCAGTACTTC
cdr3_aa: CASSRPGLLSKNIQYF

clone_size: NA
v_call: TRBV7-9
d_call: NA
j_call: TRBJ2-2
cdr3_nt: TGTGCCAGCAGCTCGAGGATCCCCACCGGGGAGCTGTTTTTT
cdr3_aa: CASSSRIPTGELFF

clone_size: NA
v_call: TRBV5-4
d_call: NA
j_call: TRBJ1-6
cdr3_nt: TGTGCCAGCAGCACCGCGGGAGTCTCACCCCTCCACTTT
cdr3_aa: CASSTAGVSPLHF

clone_size: NA
v_call: TRBV5-4
d_call: NA
j_call: TRBJ2-5
cdr3_nt: TGTGCCAGCAGCGCTTCACTAGGCCAAGAGACCCAGTACTTC
cdr3_aa: CASSASLGQETQYF

clone_size: few
v_call: TRBV7-2
d_call: NA
j_call: TRBJ1-6
cdr3_nt: TGTGCCAGCGGGGAGGATCCTGCTACACCCCTCCACTTT
cdr3_aa: CASGEDPATPLHF

clone_size: NA
v_call: TRBV11-2
d_call: TRBD1
j_call: TRBJ2-7
cdr3_nt: TGTGCCAGCAGCCTAAAACCGGGACAGGGGTTTTTCGAGCAGTACTTC
cdr3_aa: CASSLKPGQGFFEQYF

clone_size: NA
v_call: TRBV7-3
d_call: TRBD1
j_call: TRBJ1-3
cdr3_nt: TGTGCCAGCAGCTCCACAGGGGGCGCGGGAAACACCATATATTTT
cdr3_aa: CASSSTGGAGNTIYF

clone_size: few
v_call: TRBV6-5
d_call: NA
j_call: TRBJ2-7
cdr3_nt: TGTGCCAGCAGTTATAAAGGGGGAGGGTACGAGCAGTACTTC
cdr3_aa: CASSYKGGGYEQYF

clone_size: NA
v_call: TRBV11-3
d_call: TRBD2
j_call: TRBJ2-5
cdr3_nt: TGTGCCAGCAGCTTAGGAGGGACTAGCGGGGTACGGGCCCAGTACTTC
cdr3_aa: CASSLGGTSGVRAQYF

clone_size: NA
v_call: TRBV4-1
d_call: TRBD2
j_call: TRBJ2-7
cdr3_nt: TGCGCCAGCAGCCAAGATCTAGCGGGGTACTCCTACGAGCAGTACTTC
cdr3_aa: CASSQDLAGYSYEQYF

clone_size: NA
v_call: TRBV2
d_call: NA
j_call: TRBJ1-6
cdr3_nt: TGTGCCAGCAGTGAAGCGCTACGAAGCCCTAATTCACCCCTCCACTTT
cdr3_aa: CASSEALRSPNSPLHF

clone_size: NA
v_call: TRBV2
d_call: NA
j_call: TRBJ2-7
cdr3_nt: TGTGCCAGCAAGGTTGCGGGGCCGCGCTACGAGCAGTACTTC
cdr3_aa: CASKVAGPRYEQYF

clone_size: NA
v_call: TRBV18
d_call: NA
j_call: TRBJ1-1
cdr3_nt: TGTGCCAGCTCACCAACGGGAGGAAACACTGAAGCTTTCTTT
cdr3_aa: CASSPTGGNTEAFF

clone_size: once
v_call: TRBV5-1
d_call: TRBD1
j_call: TRBJ1-1
cdr3_nt: TGCGCCAGCAGCTCCGGACAGGGAGTGAACACTGAAGCTTTCTTT
cdr3_aa: CASSSGQGVNTEAFF

clone_size: NA
v_call: TRBV5-1
d_call: NA
j_call: TRBJ2-1
cdr3_nt: TGCGCCAGCAGCCGGGCGGGAAGTCCGGGGGACGGTGAGCAGTTCTTC
cdr3_aa: CASSRAGSPGDGEQFF

clone_size: NA
v_call: TRBV18
d_call: TRBD1
j_call: TRBJ2-5
cdr3_nt: TGTGCCAGCGCGAAACAGGGGTTTGAGACCCAGTACTTC
cdr3_aa: CASAKQGFETQYF

clone_size: NA
v_call: TRBV21-1
d_call: NA
j_call: TRBJ1-1
cdr3_nt: TGTGCCAGCAGCAACTGCACTGAAGCTTTCTTT
cdr3_aa: CASSNCTEAFF

clone_size: NA
v_call: TRBV6-6
d_call: TRBD1
j_call: TRBJ2-7
cdr3_nt: TGTGCCAGCAGTCTCAGACAGGGTGCCTACGAGCAGTACTTC
cdr3_aa: CASSLRQGAYEQYF

clone_size: NA
v_call: TRBV5-4
d_call: TRBD1
j_call: TRBJ2-7
cdr3_nt: TGTGCCAGCAGCCCGGACAGGGTCGAGCAGTACTTC
cdr3_aa: CASSPDRVEQYF

clone_size: NA
v_call: TRBV4-1
d_call: NA
j_call: TRBJ2-7
cdr3_nt: TGCGCCAGCAGCCACAAGGACAGCTCCTACGAGCAGTACTTC
cdr3_aa: CASSHKDSSYEQYF

clone_size: NA
v_call: TRBV13
d_call: NA
j_call: TRBJ2-1
cdr3_nt: TGTGCCAGCAGCCCCGCCCCCACAGGGAAGGACTACAATGAGCAGTTCTTC
cdr3_aa: CASSPAPTGKDYNEQFF

clone_size: NA
v_call: TRBV5-5
d_call: TRBD1
j_call: TRBJ1-5
cdr3_nt: TGTGCCAGCAGCTTTCAGGGGGCTGGCAATCAGCCCCAGCATTTT
cdr3_aa: CASSFQGAGNQPQHF

clone_size: NA
v_call: TRBV9
d_call: TRBD1
j_call: TRBJ1-2
cdr3_nt: TGTGCCAGCTCGACGAGGGGTTCCGGGACAGGGGTAGACGGCTACACCTTC
cdr3_aa: CASSTRGSGTGVDGYTF

clone_size: NA
v_call: TRBV5-6
d_call: TRBD2
j_call: TRBJ2-2
cdr3_nt: TGTGCTAGCAGCTTGGCGCGGGGGGCTAACACCGGGGAGCTGTTTTTT
cdr3_aa: CASSLARGANTGELFF

clone_size: NA
v_call: TRBV2
d_call: NA
j_call: TRBJ2-4
cdr3_nt: TGTGCCAGCAGTGAAACAGGCGGGGACATTCAGTACTTC
cdr3_aa: CASSETGGDIQYF

clone_size: NA
v_call: TRBV7-2
d_call: NA
j_call: TRBJ2-1
cdr3_nt: TGTGCCAGCAGCTTAGTAGGGGGGGACAATGAGCAGTTCTTC
cdr3_aa: CASSLVGGDNEQFF

clone_size: NA
v_call: TRBV19
d_call: NA
j_call: TRBJ2-5
cdr3_nt: TGTGCCAGTTCGTTAGCAAACCAAGAGACCCAGTACTTC
cdr3_aa: CASSLANQETQYF

clone_size: NA
v_call: TRBV6-5
d_call: NA
j_call: TRBJ2-6
cdr3_nt: TGTGCCAGCATAGGGGCGGGGGCCAACGTCCTGACTTTC
cdr3_aa: CASIGAGANVLTF